The 22 T cell receptor beta chains in this list originate from one sample, sequenced in a study of T cells after somatic rescue of genetic block. This table comes from immunoSEQ multiplex PCR, and its TCRdb copy is limited to in-frame clones, with some not included. The sample includes 68,000 or so clones, about 90% seen only once; the top ten take roughly 3%. Specimen: peripheral blood mononuclear cells (PBMCs). The receptor source for this set is a man aged 35-49 years.

This clone was counted a single time. The V gene is TRBV11-2, the J gene TRBJ1-1, with D possibly matching TRBD1 (5 bases). Germline lookup yields CDR1 SGHAT and CDR2 FQNNGV. This CDR3 spans 15 amino acids. Trimming removed 7 bases from V and 0 bases from J, with 15 bases in between. This CDR3 is CASNPFVGVNTEAFF. For the CDR3, the DNA is TGTGCCAGCAACCCCTTCGTAGGGGTGAACACTGAAGCTTTCTTT.

V and J are TRBV5-1 and TRBJ2-2; weak D call: TRBD2 (5 bases). The CDR3 totals 17 residues. Trimming left V 4 bases short and J 5 bases short, with 21 bases between. The germline V gene encodes CDR1 SGHRS and CDR2 YFSETQ. DNA of the CDR3: TGCGCCAGCAGCGACCCACGTCGCGGGCGTGAGACCGGGGAGCTGTTTTTT. Translation: CASSDPRRGRETGELFF.

The rearrangement links TRBV2 to TRBJ2-5, with D maybe TRBD2 (6 bases). V lost 6 bases to trimming and J lost 2 bases, with 10 bases between them. Per the germline V gene, CDR1 is SNHLY and CDR2 is FYNNEI. CDR3 size: 13 residues. The CDR3 region has the DNA TGTGCCAGCAGAGCCGGGAGACAAGAGACCCAGTACTTC. It is translated as CASRAGRQETQYF.

The gene calls are TRBV9 and TRBJ2-1; D assignment may be TRBD1 or TRBD2 (5 bases each). V was cut by 6 bases and J by 2 bases, with 15 bases left in between. CDR1 and CDR2 from the germline V gene are SGDLS and YYNGEE. The CDR3 is 15 amino acids. The CDR3 region has the DNA TGTGCCAGCACCGAGAGAGGGGACCCCTACAATGAGCAGTTCTTC. Its protein product is CASTERGDPYNEQFF.

The chain couples TRBV6-6 to TRBJ1-3; tentative D call: TRBD1 (5 bases). From germline, CDR1 is MNHNY and CDR2 SVGAGI (reference sequence). V lost 2 bases to trimming and J lost 0 bases, with 11 bases between them. This CDR3 spans 16 amino acids. CDR3 loop: CASSYGTLTSGNTIYF. In nucleotides, the CDR3 is TGTGCCAGCAGTTACGGGACCTTGACCTCTGGAAACACCATATATTTT.

The genes are TRBV4-1 and TRBJ2-3; D not resolved. CDR1 and CDR2 from the germline V gene are MGHRA and YSYEKL. V shed 3 bases and J shed 4 bases, with 14 bases lying between them. The CDR3 is 15 residues long. This chain's CDR3 is CASSHKSLGPDTQYF. CDR3 nucleotide sequence: TGCGCCAGCAGCCATAAAAGCCTAGGGCCAGATACGCAGTATTTT.

This chain connects TRBV4-1 to TRBJ1-3; D unresolved. The CDR3 loop spans 19 amino acids. CDR1 is MGHRA, CDR2 YSYEKL, per germline. V was clipped by 2 bases and J by 0 bases, with 20 bases between them. The CDR3 DNA follows: TGCGCCAGCAGCCAAACCTATCTGTCCGGGATTCACTCTGGAAACACCATATATTTT. Its protein is CASSQTYLSGIHSGNTIYF.

This rearrangement joins TRBV9 to TRBJ1-1, with D possibly matching TRBD1 (6 bases). The CDR3 consists of 13 residues. The V and J ends lost 3 bases and 1 base respectively, with 7 bases between them. From germline, CDR1 is SGDLS and CDR2 YYNGEE. CDR3 loop: CASSEGQNTEAFF. DNA of the CDR3: TGTGCCAGCAGCGAGGGACAGAACACTGAAGCTTTCTTT.

This chain joins TRBV7-6 and TRBJ2-5, with TRBD2 identical over 13 bases. Germline CDR1 SGHVS, CDR2 FNYEAQ. The ends lost 1 base at V and 5 bases at J; junction bases unmatched: 4. The CDR3 is 16 amino acids. The DNA for the CDR3 is TGTGCCAGCAGCTTAGGGACTAGCGGGAGCCTTGAGACCCAGTACTTC. The encoded protein is CASSLGTSGSLETQYF.

This clone was observed once. V gene TRBV6-5 combines with J gene TRBJ1-4; 8 bases line up with TRBD1. The V segment lost 1 base and the J segment 8 bases; nucleotides outside the gene matches: 3. The germline CDR1 and CDR2 sequences are MNHEY and SVGAGI. The CDR3 is 14 amino acids. The CDR3 here is CASSYYRGWEKLFF. For the CDR3, the DNA is TGTGCCAGCAGTTACTACAGGGGGTGGGAAAAACTGTTTTTT.

The V gene is TRBV5-5, the J gene TRBJ2-3; 12 bases match TRBD2. V lost 3 bases and J lost 5; bases outside the gene matches: 10. Germline V CDR1 and CDR2: SGHKS, YYEKEE (reference sequence). This CDR3 is built from 17 residues. For the CDR3, the DNA is TGTGCCAGCAGCTCTCGCTTCGGACTAGCGGGGATAGATACGCAGTATTTT. This codes for CASSSRFGLAGIDTQYF.

V usage is TRBV7-2 and J usage is TRBJ1-2; D is unresolved. The germline CDR1 and CDR2 sequences are SGHTA and FQGNSA. V was cut by 2 bases and J by 0 bases, with 4 bases left in between. The CDR3 has 13 amino acids. CDR3 bases: TGTGCCAGCAGCTTACGGCCTAACTATGGCTACACCTTC. The encoded protein is CASSLRPNYGYTF.

The chain has TRBV6-5 and TRBJ2-3; D possibly corresponds to TRBD1 (6 bases). CDR1 and CDR2 (germline): MNHEY, SVGAGI. The CDR3 length is 15 residues. The germline V and J ends were trimmed by 5 bases and 1 base, with 13 bases remaining between them. The CDR3 loop reads CASSPGAQGTDTQYF. For the CDR3, the DNA is TGTGCCAGCAGTCCAGGGGCCCAGGGCACAGATACGCAGTATTTT.

This clone was observed once. The rearrangement joins TRBV7-9 to TRBJ2-7; 10 bases are a match to TRBD1. Germline-derived CDR1 and CDR2 are SEHNR and FQNEAQ (reference sequence). Trimming took 5 bases from V and 3 from J; bases not matched to a gene: 10. The CDR3 is made up of 16 amino acids. The DNA for the CDR3 is TGTGCCAGCAGCAACAGCCTTGGGACAGGGGACTACGAGCAGTACTTC. Protein sequence: CASSNSLGTGDYEQYF.

The rearrangement uses TRBV9 and TRBJ2-7; 12 bases line up with TRBD1. The CDR3 is made up of 17 amino acids. Germline values: CDR1 SGDLS, CDR2 YYNGEE. V gave up 2 bases and J gave up 6 bases; unmatched junction bases: 12. Here the CDR3 DNA reads TGTGCCAGCAGCGTCCGTTCAGGGACAGGGGGCTTGAGCGAGCAGTACTTC. Its protein is CASSVRSGTGGLSEQYF. The entire variable domain, with the rest obtained from reference TRBV9 and TRBJ2-7, is as follows: DSGVTQTPKHLITATGQRVTLRCSPRSGDLSVYWYQQSLDQGLQFLIQYYNGEERAKGNILERFSAQQFPDLHSELNLSSLELGDSALYFCASSVRSGTGGLSEQYFGPGTRLTVT.

This clone has a single count. The chain carries TRBV6-5 and TRBJ2-6; no clear D. CDR1 and CDR2 from the germline V gene are MNHEY and SVGAGI. The CDR3 is made up of 15 amino acids. V shed 6 bases and J shed 1 base, with 10 bases lying between them. This CDR3 is CASSLTDSGANVLTF. The CDR3 region has the DNA TGTGCCAGCAGCTTAACGGATTCTGGGGCCAACGTCCTGACTTTC.

The chain carries TRBV6-5 and TRBJ2-1; 7 bases agree with TRBD1. V lost 6 bases to trimming and J lost 12 bases; unmatched junction nucleotides: 8. Germline V gene lookup returns CDR1 MNHEY and CDR2 SVGAGI. This CDR3 has 12 amino acids. CDR3 DNA: TGTGCCAGCAGAGCGACAGGGAAGGGGCAGTTCTTC. Amino acids: CASRATGKGQFF.

This clone was picked up one time. The chain couples TRBV6-9 to TRBJ2-6; D gene ambiguous. V shed 5 bases and J shed 0 bases, with 8 bases lying between them. CDR1 is MNHGY and CDR2 is SVAAGI in the germline V gene. The CDR3 spans 15 residues. The CDR3 DNA reads TGTGCCAGCAGTCTTAAGAGCTCTGGGGCCAACGTCCTGACTTTC. Its translation is CASSLKSSGANVLTF.

The rearrangement joins TRBV28 to TRBJ2-7, with 9 nucleotides matching TRBD1. With 7 bases clipped from V and 2 bases from J, the junction kept 9 bases outside the gene matches. Germline V lookup: CDR1 MDHEN, CDR2 SYDVKM. The CDR3 is 15 amino acids. The CDR3 DNA is TGTGCCAGCACCGGATCGGGACAGGGCCCCTACGAGCAGTACTTC. Its protein product is CASTGSGQGPYEQYF.

Here the CDR3 DNA reads TGCGCCAGCAGCTTCCCACTAGCGGTGTACAATGAGCAGTTCTTC. Its protein product is CASSFPLAVYNEQFF. V and J are TRBV5-1 and TRBJ2-1; 8 nucleotides line up with TRBD2. The germline V gene encodes CDR1 SGHRS and CDR2 YFSETQ. The CDR3 covers 15 residues. The V segment lost 2 bases and the J segment 4 bases; nucleotides outside the gene matches: 5.

This rearrangement joins TRBV7-6 to TRBJ2-7, with D maybe TRBD2 (7 bases). This CDR3 spans 14 amino acids. V lost 4 bases to trimming and J lost 3 bases, with 13 bases between them. Germline CDR1 and CDR2: SGHVS and FNYEAQ. The CDR3 DNA follows: TGTGCCAGCAGCTGGGAGGGGGGGGACTACGAGCAGTACTTC. This gives the protein CASSWEGGDYEQYF.

V is TRBV28 and J is TRBJ2-7, with D possibly called TRBD1 or TRBD2 (5 bases each). Germline assignment: CDR1 MDHEN and CDR2 SYDVKM. Trimming took 2 bases from V and 4 from J, leaving 15 bases between them. The CDR3 runs 15 residues. The CDR3 spells CASSLLQGDPYEQYF. In DNA form, the CDR3 reads TGTGCCAGCAGTTTACTTCAAGGGGACCCTTACGAGCAGTACTTC.